A selection of T cell receptor beta chains follows, all from one sample in a study of CDR3 diversity in severe acne. MiXCR, applied by TCRdb to the PCR reads, yields one record per CDR3 protein. The repertoire has tens of thousands of distinct CDR3 sequences, around 53% of them found once; the top ten carry roughly an eighth. Sequenced sample: blood. The source of these receptors is a male donor in good health, without acne. Each CDR3 is given with its conserved first and last residue. D genes are given only for firm matches. Not all rows give a size; the values are once, few, many and, for expanded clones, a class.

j_gene,abundance,d_gene,v_gene,CDR3aa,CDR3nt
TRBJ1-1,many,TRBD1,TRBV6-5,CASRLRTGGGNTEAFF,TGTGCCAGCAGACTACGGACAGGGGGCGGAAACACTGAAGCTTTCTTT
TRBJ1-5,few,TRBD1,TRBV30,CAWSRQGGQPQHF,TGTGCCTGGAGTAGACAGGGTGGTCAGCCCCAGCATTTT
TRBJ1-2,many,TRBD1,TRBV6-1,CASSEVLQGSGYGYTF,TGTGCCAGCAGTGAAGTCTTACAGGGGTCGGGCTATGGCTACACCTTC
TRBJ1-2,-,-,TRBV5-8,CASSECGLTVSASTNHGF,TGTGCCAGCAGCGAATGCGGACTTACCGTTTCGGCCAGTACTAATCATGGCTTC
TRBJ1-1,many,-,TRBV7-3,CASSLQGLNTEAFF,TGTGCCAGCAGCCTACAGGGCCTGAACACTGAAGCTTTCTTT
TRBJ2-3,once,-,TRBV2,CASSDSFGGRTDTQYF,TGTGCCAGCAGTGACAGTTTCGGTGGCAGAACAGATACGCAGTATTTT
TRBJ1-2,few,-,TRBV7-9,CAIWGIGFYTF,TGTGCCATCTGGGGGATTGGGTTCTACACCTTC
TRBJ2-2,-,TRBD1,TRBV6-7,CASSHPDRALGTGELFF,TGTGCCAGCAGCCACCCTGACAGGGCCCTGGGAACCGGGGAGCTGTTTTTT
TRBJ2-1,-,-,TRBV30,CAWSVVRGAYNGQFF,TGTGCCTGGAGTGTAGTTAGGGGGGCCTACAACGGGCAGTTCTTC
TRBJ2-7,-,TRBD2,TRBV5-1,CASSTGTSGGAYEQYF,TGCGCCAGCAGCACAGGGACTAGCGGGGGGGCCTACGAGCAGTACTTC
TRBJ1-4,few,-,TRBV18,CASSPRLGGNNEKLFF,TGTGCCAGCTCACCTCGGCTCGGAGGAAATAATGAAAAACTGTTTTTT
TRBJ1-2,-,TRBD1,TRBV20-1,CSAATGEGYTF,TGCAGTGCCGCGACAGGGGAAGGCTACACCTTC
TRBJ1-1,many,-,TRBV10-3,CAIRVNGANTEAFF,TGTGCCATCAGGGTAAACGGAGCAAACACTGAAGCTTTCTTT
TRBJ1-2,-,TRBD1,TRBV25-1,CASSGDRDRWNGYTF,TGTGCCAGCAGTGGCGACCGGGACAGGTGGAACGGCTACACCTTC
TRBJ1-3,once,TRBD1,TRBV19,CASSTGDRGVLGNTIYF,TGTGCCAGTAGCACCGGGGACAGGGGCGTACTTGGAAACACCATATATTTT
TRBJ2-7,few,TRBD1,TRBV10-3,CAISEMDRGPYEQYF,TGTGCCATCAGTGAGATGGACAGGGGCCCCTACGAGCAGTACTTC
TRBJ2-1,many,TRBD2,TRBV12-5,CASGLPPTSGRADSYNEQFF,TGTGCTAGTGGTTTGCCCCCGACTAGCGGGAGGGCCGATTCCTACAATGAGCAGTTCTTC
TRBJ2-7,-,-,TRBV7-3,CASSLAGPPYEQYF,TGTGCCAGCAGCCTTGCGGGGCCCCCCTACGAGCAGTACTTC
TRBJ1-3,many,-,TRBV12-3/TRBV12-4,CASRQGSSGNTIYF,TGTGCCAGCAGACAGGGAAGCTCTGGAAACACCATATATTTT
TRBJ2-2,many,-,TRBV6-5,CASSYSRAGELFF,TGTGCCAGCAGTTATTCTAGGGCCGGGGAGCTGTTTTTT
TRBJ2-3,-,TRBD2,TRBV20-1,CSARSGAGGTSTDTQYF,TGCAGTGCTAGATCCGGCGCGGGGGGAACAAGCACAGATACGCAGTATTTT
TRBJ2-1,-,-,TRBV24-1,CATSDPQGGSYNEQFF,TGTGCCACCAGTGATCCACAGGGCGGATCCTACAATGAGCAGTTCTTC
TRBJ2-7,-,TRBD1,TRBV5-4,CASSSGQGSYEQYF,TGTGCCAGCAGTTCGGGACAGGGTTCCTACGAGCAGTACTTC
TRBJ2-7,many,TRBD1,TRBV19,CASSFRQGISYEQYF,TGTGCCAGTAGCTTCCGACAGGGGATCTCCTACGAGCAGTACTTC
TRBJ1-4,-,TRBD1,TRBV12-3/TRBV12-4,CASSRDRVDLKLFF,TGTGCCAGCAGCCGGGACAGGGTGGACCTAAAACTGTTTTTT
TRBJ2-5,few,TRBD2,TRBV13,CASSSRTSGGARETQYF,TGTGCCAGCAGCTCCCGGACTAGCGGGGGGGCCCGGGAGACCCAGTACTTC
TRBJ1-1,-,-,TRBV2,CASKFQRDGEAFF,TGTGCCAGCAAATTCCAACGGGACGGAGAAGCTTTCTTT
TRBJ1-1,-,TRBD1,TRBV2,CASSGLQGPEAFF,TGTGCCAGCAGTGGGTTACAGGGGCCTGAAGCTTTCTTT
TRBJ2-3,-,-,TRBV20-1,CSARESEARNENTDTQYF,TGCAGTGCTAGAGAATCGGAAGCCAGGAATGAAAACACAGATACGCAGTATTTT
TRBJ1-1,-,-,TRBV6-1,CASSSGQMNTEAFF,TGTGCCAGCAGTTCCGGTCAAATGAACACTGAAGCTTTCTTT
TRBJ1-2,medium-sized,TRBD1,TRBV29-1,CSVEDKTGGDGYTF,TGCAGCGTTGAAGACAAGACAGGGGGGGACGGCTACACCTTC
TRBJ1-6,many,-,TRBV6-6,CASSPGGGFVSPLHF,TGTGCCAGCAGTCCGGGCGGGGGTTTTGTTTCACCCCTCCACTTT
TRBJ1-2,-,-,TRBV29-1,CSAWDGEPLSGGYTF,TGCAGCGCCTGGGACGGAGAGCCCCTTTCGGGTGGCTACACCTTC
TRBJ1-1,many,-,TRBV18,CASSPKGGSTEAFF,TGTGCCAGCTCACCGAAGGGGGGGAGCACTGAAGCTTTCTTT
TRBJ2-1,many,-,TRBV18,CASSPPGVSYNEQFF,TGTGCCAGCTCACCCCCGGGGGTCTCCTACAATGAGCAGTTCTTC
TRBJ2-1,many,TRBD2,TRBV20-1,CSARKGLEIAWQFF,TGCAGTGCTAGAAAGGGACTAGAGATAGCGTGGCAGTTCTTC
TRBJ2-3,-,-,TRBV15,CATSRNSDTQYF,TGTGCCACCAGCAGGAACTCAGATACGCAGTATTTT
TRBJ1-5,few,-,TRBV28,CASSLGGTYSNQPQHF,TGTGCCAGCAGTTTAGGAGGAACTTATAGCAATCAGCCCCAGCATTTT
TRBJ2-5,medium-sized,-,TRBV24-1,CATSEPGVETQYF,TGTGCCACCAGTGAGCCGGGAGTAGAGACCCAGTACTTC
TRBJ2-1,once,TRBD1,TRBV5-1,CASSSSDRDTYNEQFF,TGCGCCAGCAGCTCGTCCGACAGGGACACCTACAATGAGCAGTTCTTC
TRBJ1-4,-,-,TRBV6-5,CASSDSRQGGVREKLFF,TGTGCCAGCAGTGACTCAAGGCAGGGTGGCGTACGAGAAAAACTGTTTTTT
TRBJ1-2,many,-,TRBV19,CASSTTGINYGYTF,TGTGCCAGTAGTACGACAGGAATTAACTATGGCTACACCTTC
TRBJ1-1,-,-,TRBV20-1,CSAREADTGGRDTEAFF,TGCAGTGCTAGAGAGGCTGACACCGGGGGTAGGGACACTGAAGCTTTCTTT
TRBJ1-1,many,-,TRBV5-8,CASSSGAGASNTEAFF,TGTGCCAGCAGCTCCGGTGCAGGGGCCTCTAACACTGAAGCTTTCTTT
TRBJ2-1,-,-,TRBV11-2,CASSAVYYNEQFF,TGTGCCAGCAGCGCAGTCTACTACAATGAGCAGTTCTTC
TRBJ2-5,-,-,TRBV4-1,CASSPSGQETQYF,TGCGCCAGCAGCCCCAGTGGCCAAGAGACCCAGTACTTC
TRBJ2-5,-,-,TRBV24-1,CATSDFSGTGTQYF,TGTGCCACCAGTGATTTCAGCGGGACAGGGACCCAGTACTTC
TRBJ2-7,-,-,TRBV25-1,CASSEGASGLCSYEQYF,TGTGCCAGCAGTGAGGGGGCTTCGGGACTATGCTCCTACGAGCAGTACTTC
TRBJ1-5,-,-,TRBV20-1,CSAATLMGLTTINQPQHF,TGCAGTGCCGCTACCCTCATGGGACTGACGACGATTAATCAGCCCCAGCATTTT
TRBJ1-6,few,-,TRBV7-9,CASSLLFNSPLHF,TGTGCCAGCAGCCTCCTTTTTAATTCACCCCTCCACTTT
TRBJ1-2,-,-,TRBV19,CASSSDSAAVSGYTF,TGTGCCAGTAGCTCTGACAGTGCCGCCGTCTCTGGCTACACCTTC
TRBJ1-1,few,-,TRBV10-3,CAISERGYTEAFF,TGTGCCATCAGTGAGAGGGGGTACACTGAAGCTTTCTTT
TRBJ1-1,-,-,TRBV19,CASSITFERTEAFF,TGTGCCAGTAGTATTACTTTTGAACGCACTGAAGCTTTCTTT